This TCR beta chain was obtained from a study of blood T cell repertoires in COVID-19. On the study more broadly: Both acute and convalescent COVID-19 samples were obtained from the United States, Italy and Spain. Sources were T cells, B-cell-depleted T cells, or PBMCs; the material itself was cDNA or gDNA.

In the authors' methods: From reference gene primer amplification, estimates of nucleated cell counts were derived. Method: immunoSEQ multiplex PCR; TCRdb's copy keeps in-frame clones and lacks some. V and J calls plus clone size are reproduced from that table; the DNA served to infer D and trimming. The table records roughly 80,000 clones, roughly 73% of them present only once. This clone was observed a single time. There are 16 residues in the CDR3. Germline V gene data show CDR1 as KGHSH and CDR2 as LQKENI. The V and J ends lost 2 bases and 0 bases respectively, with 12 bases between them. Sequencing was done on a sample of peripheral blood. The TCR was taken from a human donor in a cohort sampled during active COVID-19. V usage is TRBV18 and J usage is TRBJ2-3; D uncertain. CDR3 residues: CASSPSSLYSTDTQYF. DNA for the CDR3: TGTGCCAGCTCACCATCTTCCCTATATAGCACAGATACGCAGTATTTT.